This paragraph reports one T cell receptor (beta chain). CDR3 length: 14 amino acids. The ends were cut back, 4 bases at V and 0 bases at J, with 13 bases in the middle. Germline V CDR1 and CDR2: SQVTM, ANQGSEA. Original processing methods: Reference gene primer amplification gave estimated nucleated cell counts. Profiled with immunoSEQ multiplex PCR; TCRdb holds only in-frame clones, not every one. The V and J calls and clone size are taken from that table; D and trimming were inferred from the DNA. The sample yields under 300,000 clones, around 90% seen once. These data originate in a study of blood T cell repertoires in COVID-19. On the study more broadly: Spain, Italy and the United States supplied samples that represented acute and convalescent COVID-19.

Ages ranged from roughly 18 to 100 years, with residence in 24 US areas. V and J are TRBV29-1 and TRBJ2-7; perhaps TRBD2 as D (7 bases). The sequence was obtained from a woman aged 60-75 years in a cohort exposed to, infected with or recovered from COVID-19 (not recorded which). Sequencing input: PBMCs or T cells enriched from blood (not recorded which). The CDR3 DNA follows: TGCAGCGTTGCGGGGGGCCTAAGCTCCTACGAGCAGTACTTC. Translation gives CSVAGGLSSYEQYF.